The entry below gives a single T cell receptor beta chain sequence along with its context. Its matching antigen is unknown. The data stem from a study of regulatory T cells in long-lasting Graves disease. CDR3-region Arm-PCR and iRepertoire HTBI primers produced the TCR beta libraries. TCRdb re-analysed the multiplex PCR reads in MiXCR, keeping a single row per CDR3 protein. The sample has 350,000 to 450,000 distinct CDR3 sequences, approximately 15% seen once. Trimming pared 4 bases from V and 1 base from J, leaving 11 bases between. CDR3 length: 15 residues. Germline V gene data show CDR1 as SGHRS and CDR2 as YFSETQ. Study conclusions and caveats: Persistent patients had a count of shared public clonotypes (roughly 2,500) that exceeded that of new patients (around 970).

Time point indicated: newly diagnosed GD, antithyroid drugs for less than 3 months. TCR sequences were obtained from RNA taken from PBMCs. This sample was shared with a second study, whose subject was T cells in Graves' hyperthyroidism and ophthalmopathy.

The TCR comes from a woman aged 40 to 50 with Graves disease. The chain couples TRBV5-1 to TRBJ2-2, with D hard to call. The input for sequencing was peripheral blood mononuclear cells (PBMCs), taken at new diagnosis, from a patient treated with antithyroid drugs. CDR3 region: CASSRVSLNTGELFF. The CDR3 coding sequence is TGCGCCAGCAGCCGGGTCTCCTTGAACACCGGGGAGCTGTTTTTT.